Each of the 17 T cell receptor beta chains below was sequenced from the same sample in a study of human T cells and chemical hapten exposure. One entry per CDR3 protein results from TCRdb running MiXCR on the RACE reads. Of approximately 320,000 distinct CDR3 sequences detected, about 5% appear once; the ten largest clones hold less than 9%. Stated time point: pre-sensitization, week 0. The sample's treatment: therapeutic diphenylcyclopropenone sensitization with weekly scalp DPC. Sequencing used whole blood, obtained in connection with sensitization to the hapten diphenylcyclopropenone (DPC). The source is a woman younger than 35 with alopecia areata. Some clones in this sample may be carry-over from other donors' samples.

The chain links TRBV27 to TRBJ1-3; D unresolved. From germline, CDR1 is MNHEY and CDR2 SMNVEV (reference sequence). The CDR3 spans 19 residues. The V end was cut by 5 bases, the J end by 0 bases, with 23 bases between. CDR3 nucleotide sequence: TGTGCCAGCAGTGAAGTCTTCCCCATTGGTACTTACTCTGGAAACACCATATATTTT. It yields the protein CASSEVFPIGTYSGNTIYF.

V gene TRBV5-4 combines with J gene TRBJ1-6, with 7 nucleotides matching TRBD1. The length of the CDR3 is 15 residues. Trimming removed 10 bases from V and 9 bases from J; junction bases left unmatched: 16. The germline V gene encodes CDR1 SGHNT and CDR2 YYREEE (reference sequence). The CDR3 nucleotides read TGTGCCGGCCGAGACTCGAGGACAGGAGGTTCACCCCTCCACTTT. The encoded protein is CAGRDSRTGGSPLHF.

V and J are TRBV4-2 and TRBJ2-7; TRBD2 agrees at 11 bases. This CDR3 contains 18 residues. Germline CDR1 is LGHNA and CDR2 is YNFKEQ. V trimming: 2 bases; J trimming: 2 bases; junction bases outside the gene matches: 11. The CDR3 protein is CASSQRLVRSGGAYEQYF. The CDR3 nucleotides read TGTGCCAGCAGCCAACGATTGGTCCGTAGCGGGGGGGCCTACGAGCAGTACTTC.

The V call is TRBV27, the J call TRBJ2-7; maybe TRBD1 (6 bases). CDR3 length: 15 amino acids. Germline V gene data show CDR1 as MNHEY and CDR2 as SMNVEV (reference sequence). Deletions cut 6 bases from V and 2 bases from J, with 17 bases between. The chain's CDR3 is CASRPHDRFAYEQYF. For the CDR3, the DNA is TGTGCCAGCAGGCCCCATGACAGGTTTGCCTACGAGCAGTACTTC.

This clonotype was detected ten times or more. The rearrangement uses TRBV29-1 and TRBJ2-7; D may match TRBD1 or TRBD2 (5 bases each). The V gene lost 6 bases and the J gene lost 3 bases, with 12 bases spanning the gap. This CDR3 has 12 amino acids. CDR1 is SQVTM, CDR2 ANQGSEA, per germline. The DNA of the CDR3 is TGCAGCGTAGGGGACCCAGACTACGAGCAGTACTTC. This encodes CSVGDPDYEQYF.

This clonotype was counted between two and nine times. The CDR3 region is CSARALGGGSGNTIYF. The CDR3 nucleotides read TGCAGTGCTAGGGCCTTAGGAGGGGGTTCCGGAAACACCATATATTTT. The chain joins TRBV20-1 to TRBJ1-3, with D perhaps matching TRBD1 (6 bases). This CDR3 is 16 amino acids long. The germline V gene encodes CDR1 DFQATT and CDR2 SNEGSKA (reference sequence). Trimming cost V 3 bases and J 4 bases, with 19 bases left between them.

The chain links TRBV27 to TRBJ1-1; D not resolved. The V end lost 0 bases, the J end lost 5 bases, and 13 bases lay between the germline ends. The length of the CDR3 is 15 residues. CDR1 and CDR2 (germline): MNHEY, SMNVEV (reference sequence). This CDR3 is CASSLSISPTTEAFF. The CDR3 DNA follows: TGTGCCAGCAGTTTATCGATCAGCCCCACTACTGAAGCTTTCTTT.

This clonotype was found a few times. The chain combines TRBV19 with TRBJ1-1; 8 bases align to TRBD1. Germline loops: CDR1 LNHDA, CDR2 SQIVND (reference sequence). Trimming at V came to 5 bases and at J to 1 base, leaving 3 bases not matched to a gene. The CDR3 runs to 14 residues. The CDR3 DNA is TGTGCCAGTAGTCGCAGGGGGCAGAACACTGAAGCTTTCTTT. It translates to CASSRRGQNTEAFF.

This clonotype was observed a few times. The chain links TRBV3-1 to TRBJ1-1, with TRBD1 as a possible D gene (5 bases). The germline V gene has CDR1 LGHDT and CDR2 YNNKEL (reference sequence). The germline V and J ends were trimmed by 4 bases and 3 bases, with 9 bases remaining between them. The CDR3 is 13 residues long. The CDR3 nucleotides read TGTGCCAGCAGCCGGGACGGCGACACTGAAGCTTTCTTT. Translation gives CASSRDGDTEAFF.

This clonotype was counted many times. J is TRBJ2-3 and V is TRBV27; D gene ambiguous. This CDR3 is built from 13 residues. Germline assignment: CDR1 MNHEY and CDR2 SMNVEV (reference sequence). Trimming took 6 bases from V and 0 from J, leaving 7 bases between them. DNA of the CDR3: TGTGCCAGCAGGGATTACAGCACAGATACGCAGTATTTT. This codes for CASRDYSTDTQYF.

V usage is TRBV3-1 and J usage is TRBJ1-2; 7 bases fit TRBD1. Unmatched junction bases numbered 7, after V lost 5 bases and J lost 7 bases. This CDR3 region has 13 residues. Germline CDR1 is LGHDT and CDR2 is YNNKEL (reference sequence). The chain's CDR3 is CASSFLRGSGYTF. The CDR3 DNA reads as TGTGCCAGCAGCTTCCTCAGGGGGTCTGGCTACACCTTC.

With respect to this clonotype: The final CDR3 position lacks the conserved phenylalanine or tryptophan, pointing to a likely read error. Because the CDR3's place on the DNA is in doubt, the DNA is left out and the CDR3 is given as listed by TCRdb. The V and J genes are TRBV5-6 and TRBJ2-7; TRBD2, the table's D call, lacks a check against the DNA. Looked up from germline, CDR1 is SGHDT and CDR2 is YYEEEE. With termini counted, the CDR3 has 10 amino acids. The CDR3 reads CASSLAAGRD.

This clonotype was observed many times. Here the CDR3 reads CASSRDPFTDTQYF. CDR3 DNA sequence: TGTGCCAGCAGCCGGGACCCATTCACAGATACGCAGTATTTT. The chain employs TRBV7-9 and TRBJ2-3; D may be TRBD1 or TRBD2 (5 bases each). The length of the CDR3 is 14 residues. CDR1 is SEHNR, CDR2 FQNEAQ, per germline (reference sequence). V shed 5 bases and J shed 2 bases, with 11 bases lying between them.

This rearrangement joins TRBV2 to TRBJ2-5; D unclear. The CDR3 spans 15 residues. The V gene's germline CDR1 is SNHLY and CDR2 FYNNEI. V gave up 1 base and J gave up 5 bases, with 14 bases separating them. The CDR3 reads CASSEDGPQKETQYF. Written as DNA, the CDR3 is TGTGCCAGCAGTGAAGACGGACCTCAAAAGGAGACCCAGTACTTC.

This rearrangement joins TRBV7-9 to TRBJ2-1, with 7 nucleotides matching TRBD2. The CDR3 sequence is 16 residues long. With V trimmed by 2 bases and J by 3 bases, 7 bases remained unmatched. Germline CDR1 SEHNR, CDR2 FQNEAQ (reference sequence). The CDR3 coding sequence is TGTGCCAGCAGCTTAAGGCTAGCGGAGAACTACAATGAGCAGTTCTTC. Its protein is CASSLRLAENYNEQFF.

The chain recombines TRBV5-6 with TRBJ1-1, with a possible D match to TRBD1 (5 bases). The germline V and J ends were trimmed by 7 bases and 5 bases, with 9 bases remaining between them. Looked up from germline, CDR1 is SGHDT and CDR2 is YYEEEE. The CDR3 is 11 residues long. The CDR3 protein is CASGGETEAFF. In DNA, the CDR3 is TGTGCCAGCGGAGGGGAAACTGAAGCTTTCTTT. Full variable domain (rest looked up from reference TRBV5-6 and TRBJ1-1): DAGVTQSPTHLIKTRGQQVTLRCSPKSGHDTVSWYQQALGQGPQFIFQYYEEEERQRGNFPDRFSGHQFPNYSSELNVNALLLGDSALYLCASGGETEAFFGQGTRLTVV.

This clonotype came up a few times. V usage is TRBV6-2 or TRBV6-3 and J usage is TRBJ2-7, with D perhaps assigned TRBD1 or TRBD2 (5 bases each). The CDR3 sequence is 12 residues long. V was trimmed by 8 bases and J by 2 bases, leaving 10 bases between them. Germline V gene sequence: CDR1 MNHEY, CDR2 SVGEGT. The CDR3 protein is CASGGRPYEQYF. The CDR3 DNA sequence: TGTGCCAGCGGGGGACGGCCCTACGAGCAGTACTTC.